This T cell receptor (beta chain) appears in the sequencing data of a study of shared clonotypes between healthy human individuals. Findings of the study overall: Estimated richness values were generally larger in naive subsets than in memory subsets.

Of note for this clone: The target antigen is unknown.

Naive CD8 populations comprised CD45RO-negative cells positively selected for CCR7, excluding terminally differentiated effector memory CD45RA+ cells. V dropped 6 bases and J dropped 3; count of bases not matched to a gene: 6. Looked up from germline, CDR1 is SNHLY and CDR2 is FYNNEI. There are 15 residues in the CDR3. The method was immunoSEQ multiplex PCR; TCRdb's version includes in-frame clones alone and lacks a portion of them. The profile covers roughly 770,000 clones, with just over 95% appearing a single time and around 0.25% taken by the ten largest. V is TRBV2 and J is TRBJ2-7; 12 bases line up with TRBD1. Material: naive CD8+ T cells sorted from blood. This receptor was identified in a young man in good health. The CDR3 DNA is TGTGCCAGCAGCAGTGGGGACAGGGGGCTCTACGAGCAGTACTTC. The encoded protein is CASSSGDRGLYEQYF.